The 21 T cell receptor beta chains listed next were all sequenced from one sample in a study of T-cell reconstitution after alpha-beta-depleted transplantation in children. Preparing the TCRbeta library involved the use of unique molecular identifiers. Via MiXCR, TCRdb re-called the PCR reads, giving one row per CDR3 protein. Here the sample spans about 980,000 distinct CDR3 sequences, around 30% being singletons. The source material was PBMCs, mostly from graft donor cells, sampled 360 days after TCRalphabeta/CD19-depleted stem cell transplant. Every receptor here comes from a boy in the first two years of life who had a stem cell transplant for SCID, so the T cells may come from the graft donor.

The rearrangement links TRBV12-3 or TRBV12-4 to TRBJ2-3, with TRBD2 matching over 7 bases. With V trimmed by 3 bases and J by 4 bases, 4 bases remained unmatched. The CDR3 has 14 residues. CDR3 nucleotides: TGTGCCAGCAGTTTGTTAGCGGGCCCAGATACGCAGTATTTT. As protein: CASSLLAGPDTQYF.

The chain combines TRBV28 with TRBJ1-5; no definite D call. This CDR3 comprises 16 residues. The germline V gene has CDR1 MDHEN and CDR2 SYDVKM. Trimming took 4 bases from V and 0 from J, leaving 13 bases between them. The CDR3 loop reads CASSSPQTFSNQPQHF. The DNA of the CDR3 is TGTGCCAGCAGTTCCCCTCAGACATTTAGCAATCAGCCCCAGCATTTT.

This clonotype was observed a few times. The J gene is TRBJ2-5, the V gene TRBV28; no clear D gene. CDR1 and CDR2 (germline): MDHEN, SYDVKM. This CDR3 comprises 15 residues. V was shortened by 11 bases and J by 3 bases, with 22 bases between the two germline ends. DNA of the CDR3: TGTGCCTCATCCATACCCCGGACGGTGAAAGAGACCCAGTACTTC. It codes for CASSIPRTVKETQYF. Full variable domain (remainder filled in from reference TRBV28 and TRBJ2-5): DVKVTQSSRYLVKRTGEKVFLECVQDMDHENMFWYRQDPGLGLRLIYFSYDVKMKEKGDIPEGYSVSREKKERFSLILESASTNQTSMYLCASSIPRTVKETQYFGPGTRLLVL.

This clonotype was seen a few times. The V gene is TRBV12-3 or TRBV12-4, the J gene TRBJ2-1; D is possibly TRBD2 (6 bases). This CDR3 comprises 15 residues. With 4 bases removed from V and 0 bases from J, the gap between germline ends came to 10 bases. The CDR3 DNA is TGTGCCAGCAGTTGGATGGGGGGCTCCTACAATGAGCAGTTCTTC. Its protein product is CASSWMGGSYNEQFF.

This clonotype was observed a few times. The chain recombines TRBV7-9 with TRBJ1-2, with 8 nucleotides matching TRBD1. The germline gives CDR1 SEHNR, CDR2 FQNEAQ (reference sequence). The CDR3 contains 16 residues. V was clipped by 1 base and J by 4 bases; unmatched bases: 8. The CDR3 sequence is CASSLGPRGPSYGYTF. CDR3 DNA: TGTGCCAGCAGCTTAGGGCCCAGGGGGCCTTCCTATGGCTACACCTTC.

This chain connects TRBV12-5 to TRBJ2-3; no reliable D call. Looked up from germline, CDR1 is LGHNT and CDR2 is FRNRAP. V was pared by 2 bases and J by 6 bases, with 9 bases between. The CDR3 has 13 residues. CDR3 DNA: TGTGCTAGTGGTTTGCAGCCGTTGGATACGCAGTATTTT. This codes for CASGLQPLDTQYF. The full variable domain, rest sourced from reference TRBV12-5 and TRBJ2-3, is DARVTQTPRHKVTEMGQEVTMRCQPILGHNTVFWYRQTMMQGLELLAYFRNRAPLDDSGMPKDRFSAEMPDATLATLKIQPSEPRDSAVYFCASGLQPLDTQYFGPGTRLTVL.

The genes are TRBV3-1 and TRBJ2-7, with 8 bases lining up with TRBD1. The CDR3 is made up of 14 amino acids. Germline CDR1 reads LGHDT; CDR2 reads YNNKEL (reference sequence). Trimming at V came to 3 bases and at J to 2 bases, leaving 3 bases not matched to a gene. The CDR3 DNA sequence: TGTGCCAGCAGCCATCCGGGACAGGCCTACGAGCAGTACTTC. Translation: CASSHPGQAYEQYF.

The chain carries TRBV27 and TRBJ2-1; perhaps TRBD2 as D (6 bases). CDR1 MNHEY and CDR2 SMNVEV come from the germline V gene (reference sequence). The CDR3 loop spans 15 amino acids. V lost 7 bases to trimming and J lost 9 bases, with 22 bases between them. The CDR3 protein is CASIERDSGRLEQFF. The CDR3, as DNA: TGTGCCAGCATCGAAAGGGACTCGGGCCGCCTTGAGCAGTTCTTC.

This clonotype was seen only a few times. The chain is built from TRBV5-1 and TRBJ1-1; D ambiguous. V lost 0 bases, J lost 1 base, and 10 bases lay in between. Per germline, CDR1 SGHRS and CDR2 YFSETQ. There are 15 residues in the CDR3. The CDR3 sequence is CASSLGVGTNTEAFF. The CDR3, as DNA: TGCGCCAGCAGCTTGGGAGTGGGAACGAACACTGAAGCTTTCTTT. Variable domain in full (rest from reference TRBV5-1 and TRBJ1-1): KAGVTQTPRYLIKTRGQQVTLSCSPISGHRSVSWYQQTPGQGLQFLFEYFSETQRNKGNFPGRFSGRQFSNSRSEMNVSTLELGDSALYLCASSLGVGTNTEAFFGQGTRLTVV.

A few counts support this clonotype. This sequence joins TRBV12-3 or TRBV12-4 and TRBJ2-1, with 9 bases identical to TRBD2. Trimming took 6 bases from V and 7 from J; bases not matched to a gene: 22. The CDR3 runs to 19 residues. The CDR3 sequence is CASSPSRLERGAYLNEQFF. The CDR3 coding sequence is TGTGCCAGCAGCCCTTCTCGCCTCGAGCGGGGGGCATACCTTAATGAGCAGTTCTTC.

This clonotype was counted only a few times. J is TRBJ2-7 and V is TRBV28; perhaps TRBD2 as D (5 bases). The CDR3 is 11 amino acids. Trimming took 7 bases from V and 5 from J, leaving 9 bases between them. Germline lookup yields CDR1 MDHEN and CDR2 SYDVKM. CDR3 amino acids: CASTWEHEQYF. The CDR3 DNA reads as TGTGCCAGCACGTGGGAGCACGAGCAGTACTTC.

Turning to this clonotype: One junction end disagrees with the germline gene, perhaps due to a read error. The V call is TRBV20-1, the J call TRBJ2-4; no clear D. Germline CDR1 reads DFQATT; CDR2 reads SNEGSKA (reference sequence). The CDR3 covers 11 residues. The CDR3 here is CSARDRGFHDF. As DNA, the CDR3 is TGCAGTGCTAGAGATCGTGGTTTCCACGACTTC.

This chain links TRBV20-1 with TRBJ2-7, with D possibly matching TRBD2 (5 bases). The CDR3 contains 13 residues. Trimming left V 1 base short and J 10 bases short, with 17 bases between. The germline CDR1 and CDR2 sequences are DFQATT and SNEGSKA (reference sequence). This CDR3 is CSARGPVEAAQYF. The CDR3 coding sequence is TGCAGTGCTAGAGGCCCCGTGGAGGCGGCCCAGTACTTC.

The chain uses TRBV3-1 and TRBJ2-7; D is uncertain. The CDR3 totals 13 residues. V was shortened by 1 base and J by 4 bases, with 8 bases between the two germline ends. Per germline, CDR1 LGHDT and CDR2 YNNKEL (reference sequence). CDR3 bases: TGTGCCAGCAGCCAAGCCAAAGCATACGAGCAGTACTTC. Translating it yields CASSQAKAYEQYF.

This clonotype has just a few counts. The CDR3: CASSQAGPAGKVDTQYF. CDR3 nucleotide sequence: TGTGCCAGCAGCCAAGCAGGGCCAGCGGGGAAGGTAGATACGCAGTATTTT. The genes are TRBV4-2 and TRBJ2-3, with 7 nucleotides matching TRBD2. The CDR3 is 17 residues long. CDR1 is LGHNA, CDR2 YNFKEQ, per germline. The ends lost 1 base at V and 5 bases at J; junction bases unmatched: 12.

This clonotype appeared a few times. The rearrangement links TRBV10-3 to TRBJ1-1, with TRBD1 matching 10 bases. The ends lost 5 bases at V and 1 base at J; junction bases unmatched: 7. The CDR3 is 16 amino acids. Germline V CDR1 and CDR2: ENHRY, SYGVKD. For the CDR3, the DNA is TGTGCCATCAGTTTGACAGGGGGCTACAGGAACACTGAAGCTTTCTTT. As protein: CAISLTGGYRNTEAFF.

In the case of this clonotype: No conserved phenylalanine or tryptophan ends this CDR3, so it is likely a read error. The rearrangement uses TRBV12-3 or TRBV12-4 and TRBJ1-2; no reliable D call. Trimming stripped 3 bases from V and 6 bases from J, with 8 bases between. The CDR3 contains 12 residues. CDR3 DNA: TGTGCCAGCAGTTTTCGGGGAAATGGCTACACCTAC. It yields the protein CASSFRGNGYTY.

V usage is TRBV15 and J usage is TRBJ2-3; D not resolved. This CDR3 is 12 amino acids long. Looked up from germline, CDR1 is LNHNV and CDR2 is YYDKDF (reference sequence). Trimming left V 10 bases short and J 0 bases short, with 8 bases between. The CDR3 nucleotides read TGTGCCATTAAGGGTAGCACAGATACGCAGTATTTT. It specifies CAIKGSTDTQYF.

This chain links TRBV5-1 with TRBJ2-7; weak D call: TRBD2 (6 bases). The CDR3 runs 15 residues. V was trimmed by 4 bases and J by 4 bases, leaving 18 bases between them. Germline CDR1 is SGHRS and CDR2 is YFSETQ. The CDR3 loop reads CASSAGTSPSYEQYF. In DNA, the CDR3 is TGCGCCAGCAGCGCGGGAACCAGTCCTTCTTACGAGCAGTACTTC.

This chain links TRBV20-1 with TRBJ2-1; 11 bases map to TRBD2. V was pared by 6 bases and J by 3 bases, with 10 bases of the junction left unmatched. Germline V lookup: CDR1 DFQATT, CDR2 SNEGSKA (reference sequence). CDR3 length equals 16 residues. CDR3 region: CSALFLAGGYYNEQFF. The CDR3 DNA reads as TGCAGTGCCCTCTTCCTAGCGGGGGGCTACTACAATGAGCAGTTCTTC.

J is TRBJ2-7 and V is TRBV5-6; D is unclear. The CDR3 is made up of 14 amino acids. V was clipped by 2 bases and J by 4 bases, with 13 bases between them. Per the germline V gene, CDR1 is SGHDT and CDR2 is YYEEEE. The CDR3, as DNA: TGTGCCAGCAGCTTATTCAGGACCCCTTACGAGCAGTACTTC. This translates into CASSLFRTPYEQYF.